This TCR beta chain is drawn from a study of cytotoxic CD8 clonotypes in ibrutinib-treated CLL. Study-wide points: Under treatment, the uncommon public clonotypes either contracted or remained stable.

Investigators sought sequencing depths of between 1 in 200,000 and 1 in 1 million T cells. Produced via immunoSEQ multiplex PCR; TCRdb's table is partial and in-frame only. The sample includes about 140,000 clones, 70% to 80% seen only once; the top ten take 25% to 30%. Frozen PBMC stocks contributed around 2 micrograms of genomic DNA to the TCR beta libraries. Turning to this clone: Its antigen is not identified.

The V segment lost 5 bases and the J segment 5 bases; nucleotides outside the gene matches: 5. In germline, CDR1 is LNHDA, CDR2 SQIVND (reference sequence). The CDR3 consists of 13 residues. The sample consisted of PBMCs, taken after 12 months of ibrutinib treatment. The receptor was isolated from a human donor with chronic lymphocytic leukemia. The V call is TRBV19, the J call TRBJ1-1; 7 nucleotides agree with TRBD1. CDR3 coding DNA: TGTGCCAGTAGTGACCAACAGGGGACTGAAGCTTTCTTT. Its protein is CASSDQQGTEAFF.